This T cell receptor beta chain was sequenced during a study of prognosis after radiotherapy for stage I lung cancer. Study-level background: Individuals diagnosed with stage I non-small cell lung cancer underwent enrollment between 2018 and January 2019.

Remarks on this clonotype: Its antigen is undetermined.

The authors amplified TCR beta CDR3 from genomic DNA using two-round multiplex PCR. First-round PCR used primers specific to each TRBV and TRBJ gene. TCRdb re-called the multiplex PCR reads through MiXCR, storing one row per CDR3 protein. In the table there are about 51,000 distinct CDR3 sequences, 30% to 35% of which are singletons. No patient had prior chemotherapy, radiotherapy or other malignancies, and all were node-negative on CT and PET/CT. General study results and limits: Reportedly, TRBV and TRBJ gene usage varied with metastasis presence.

CDR3 length: 16 residues. Germline trimming cut 5 bases from V and 5 bases from J; bases unmatched to any gene: 10. Germline V gene lookup returns CDR1 MNHNS and CDR2 SASEGT. This material consisted of PBMCs, taken before or after stereotactic body radiation therapy (not recorded which). The chain employs TRBV6-1 and TRBJ2-3; 10 bases map to TRBD2. This TCR came from a donor over 45 with non-small cell lung cancer. The CDR3 is CASSRGLALGQDTQYF. The CDR3 DNA is TGTGCCAGCAGTCGGGGACTAGCGTTAGGTCAAGATACGCAGTATTTT.